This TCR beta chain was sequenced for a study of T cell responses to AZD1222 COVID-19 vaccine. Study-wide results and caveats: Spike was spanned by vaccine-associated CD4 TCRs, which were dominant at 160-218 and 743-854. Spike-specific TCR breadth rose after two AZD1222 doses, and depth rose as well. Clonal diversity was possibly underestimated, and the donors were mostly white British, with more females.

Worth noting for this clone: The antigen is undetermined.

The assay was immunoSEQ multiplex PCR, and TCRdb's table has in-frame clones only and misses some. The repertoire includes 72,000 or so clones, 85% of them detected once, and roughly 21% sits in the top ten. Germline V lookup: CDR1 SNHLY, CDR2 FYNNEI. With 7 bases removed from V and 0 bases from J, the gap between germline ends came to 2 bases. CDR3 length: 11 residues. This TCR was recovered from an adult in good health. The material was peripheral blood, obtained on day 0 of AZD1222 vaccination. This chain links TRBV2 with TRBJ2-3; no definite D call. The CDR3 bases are TGTGCCAGCACAAGCACAGATACGCAGTATTTT. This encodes CASTSTDTQYF.